Following are 20 T cell receptor beta chains from one sample sequenced in a study of blood T cell repertoires in COVID-19 (dated by TCRdb to between 2020 and 2021). To prepare the library, the immunoSEQ multiplex PCR assay was applied. Held by TCRdb, this immuneACCESS table contains in-frame sequences only and omits some clones. Under half of the omission traces to an unresolved V gene where checked; the cause of the rest is unknown. Here the sample has around 300,000 clones; around 91% occur a single time. The ten largest clones represent approximately 2.5% of the sample. Sequenced: PBMCs or T cells enriched from blood (not recorded which). Receptors were obtained from a woman younger than 35 who had recovered from COVID-19.

The chain combines TRBV5-1 with TRBJ1-5, with 8 bases lining up with TRBD1. The CDR3 loop spans 14 amino acids. Per germline, CDR1 SGHRS and CDR2 YFSETQ. J was trimmed by 6 bases and V by 3 bases; bases with no gene match: 5. For the CDR3, the DNA is TGCGCCAGCAGCTCATCAGGGGGCGGTCAGCCCCAGCATTTT. Encoded protein: CASSSSGGGQPQHF.

The V gene is TRBV29-1, the J gene TRBJ1-1; D is unclear. Germline loops: CDR1 SQVTM, CDR2 ANQGSEA. The V and J ends lost 7 bases and 4 bases respectively, with 7 bases between them. This CDR3 has 10 amino acids. The chain's CDR3 is CSATGTEAFF. As DNA, the CDR3 is TGCAGCGCCACGGGCACTGAAGCTTTCTTT.

In its sample, this clone was seen once. The CDR3 bases are TGTGCCAGCAGCCCCCCCCGGGGGGCACTTGAAAAACTGTTTTTT. It codes for CASSPPRGALEKLFF. The chain links TRBV11-2 to TRBJ1-4; a weak D match, TRBD1 (6 bases). V gave up 5 bases and J gave up 7 bases, with 17 bases separating them. The CDR3 has 15 residues. Per germline, CDR1 SGHAT and CDR2 FQNNGV.

The chain is built from TRBV6-5 and TRBJ1-5, with 9 bases lining up with TRBD1. The CDR3 is 14 residues long. CDR1 is MNHEY, CDR2 SVGAGI, per germline. V lost 6 bases, J lost 6 bases, and 6 bases stayed unmatched. In nucleotides, the CDR3 is TGTGCCAGCAGCTCGGACAGGGGAGGTCAGCCCCAGCATTTT. Translated: CASSSDRGGQPQHF.

V usage is TRBV5-6 and J usage is TRBJ2-7; no firm D call. The CDR3 is 12 residues long. From germline, CDR1 is SGHDT and CDR2 YYEEEE. V lost 0 bases and J lost 4, with 5 bases in between. CDR3 nucleotides: TGTGCCAGCAGCTTGGCGACATACGAGCAGTACTTC. Its protein product is CASSLATYEQYF.

This rearrangement joins TRBV7-9 to TRBJ2-1, with 7 positions matching TRBD2. The CDR3 sequence is 16 residues long. CDR1 and CDR2 (germline): SEHNR, FQNEAQ (reference sequence). V lost 1 base and J lost 8; bases outside the gene matches: 11. CDR3 protein: CASSLEGLNPGDEQFF. As DNA, the CDR3 is TGTGCCAGCAGCTTAGAGGGACTAAATCCTGGGGATGAGCAGTTCTTC.

This chain uses TRBV5-1 with TRBJ1-1; D remains ambiguous. Trimming took off 0 bases at V and 5 bases at J, with 11 bases between the two ends. This CDR3 is built from 14 residues. Germline V CDR1 and CDR2: SGHRS, YFSETQ. DNA for the CDR3: TGCGCCAGCAGCTTGGCCGCGGGGAGGACTGAAGCTTTCTTT. Its translation: CASSLAAGRTEAFF.

The rearrangement uses TRBV18 and TRBJ2-7, with a possible D match to TRBD1 (5 bases). The V gene's germline CDR1 is KGHSH and CDR2 LQKENI. Trimming stripped 3 bases from V and 7 bases from J, with 16 bases between. This CDR3 has 14 residues. In DNA, the CDR3 is TGTGCCAGCTCACCTCTGCAGGGAATATCGGAGCAGTACTTC. Translated, it gives CASSPLQGISEQYF.

This chain joins TRBV7-9 and TRBJ1-2; D uncertain. The ends were cut back, 1 base at V and 4 bases at J, with 7 bases in the middle. Germline loops: CDR1 SEHNR, CDR2 FQNEAQ (reference sequence). This CDR3 contains 13 residues. CDR3 sequence reads: CASSLDPGYGYTF. The CDR3 region has the DNA TGTGCCAGCAGCTTAGACCCCGGCTATGGCTACACCTTC.

The rearrangement uses TRBV6-5 and TRBJ2-1, with a tentative D call TRBD1 (6 bases). V lost 6 bases to trimming and J lost 12 bases, with 15 bases between them. The germline gives CDR1 MNHEY, CDR2 SVGAGI. The CDR3 totals 12 residues. The CDR3 sequence: CASRSTGSRQFF. In DNA, the CDR3 is TGTGCCAGCAGGTCTACAGGGTCAAGGCAGTTCTTC.

CDR3 sequence: CAISGVTGNTGELFF. The CDR3 bases are TGTGCCATCAGTGGGGTTACAGGGAACACCGGGGAGCTGTTTTTT. The J gene is TRBJ2-2, the V gene TRBV10-3; D is possibly TRBD1 (5 bases). Germline V gives CDR1 ENHRY, CDR2 SYGVKD. The CDR3 has 15 amino acids. V dropped 4 bases and J dropped 1 base, with 10 bases sitting between them.

V and J are TRBV5-5 and TRBJ1-2, with D tentatively TRBD1 (6 bases). V was trimmed by 6 bases and J by 7 bases, leaving 16 bases between them. The length of the CDR3 is 13 residues. Germline V gene data show CDR1 as SGHKS and CDR2 as YYEKEE (reference sequence). CDR3 nucleotide sequence: TGTGCCAGCATCCTGGAGGGGGGGACTGGCTACACCTTC. This gives the protein CASILEGGTGYTF.

The chain couples TRBV18 to TRBJ1-2; D ambiguous. CDR1 and CDR2 from the germline V gene are KGHSH and LQKENI. The CDR3 is 14 residues long. V lost 4 bases to trimming and J lost 2 bases, with 11 bases between them. CDR3 bases: TGTGCCAGCTCACAAGGACTGACCAACTATGGCTACACCTTC. Protein: CASSQGLTNYGYTF.

The chain recombines TRBV19 with TRBJ1-4; D uncertain. This CDR3 has 13 amino acids. The V gene lost 4 bases and the J gene lost 5 bases, with 8 bases spanning the gap. CDR1 is LNHDA and CDR2 is SQIVND in the germline V gene (reference sequence). The CDR3 reads CASSTKRNEKLFF. For the CDR3, the DNA is TGTGCCAGTAGTACGAAGAGGAATGAAAAACTGTTTTTT.

Comment on this clone: This same CDR3 is encoded by further DNA sequences in the sample. The rearrangement uses TRBV5-1 and TRBJ2-7; TRBD2 might be the D (6 bases). The germline V gene has CDR1 SGHRS and CDR2 YFSETQ. The CDR3 has 13 amino acids. Trimming took off 3 bases at V and 3 bases at J, with 10 bases between the two ends. CDR3 protein: CASSSGLNYEQYF. For the CDR3, the DNA is TGCGCCAGCAGCTCGGGACTGAACTACGAGCAGTACTTC.

The table lists this clone with a count of one. The rearrangement joins TRBV12-5 to TRBJ1-3, with 7 bases identical to TRBD1. The CDR3 runs 15 residues. V lost 5 bases, J lost 2 bases, and 6 bases stayed unmatched. The germline V gene has CDR1 LGHNT and CDR2 FRNRAP. CDR3: CASGILTGPGNTIYF. The CDR3 coding sequence is TGTGCTAGTGGTATTCTGACAGGGCCTGGAAACACCATATATTTT.

V and J are TRBV4-2 and TRBJ1-2; TRBD1 agrees at 7 bases. Germline CDR1 and CDR2: LGHNA and YNFKEQ. V trimming: 3 bases; J trimming: 0 bases; junction bases outside the gene matches: 13. The CDR3 is 18 amino acids. The CDR3: CASSQVLKGGRSNYGYTF. DNA of the CDR3: TGTGCCAGCAGCCAGGTTCTGAAAGGGGGCAGATCTAACTATGGCTACACCTTC.

The CDR3 DNA follows: TGTGCCAGCAACAATTCGGGGTTGATAGTGGCTGAAGCTTTCTTT. This gives the protein CASNNSGLIVAEAFF. The chain has TRBV11-3 and TRBJ1-1; D is unresolved. Trimming stripped 7 bases from V and 6 bases from J, with 21 bases between. Germline CDR1 and CDR2: SGHNT and YENEEA. The CDR3 length is 15 residues.

The J gene is TRBJ2-3, the V gene TRBV10-3, with D possibly matching TRBD2 (6 bases). This CDR3 has 15 residues. V was shortened by 2 bases and J by 2 bases, with 11 bases between the two germline ends. Germline lookup yields CDR1 ENHRY and CDR2 SYGVKD. CDR3 protein: CAISEPSENTDTQYF. DNA for the CDR3: TGTGCCATCAGTGAGCCTAGCGAGAACACAGATACGCAGTATTTT.

This chain connects TRBV11-3 to TRBJ2-5, with a tentative D call TRBD2 (7 bases). The germline V gene encodes CDR1 SGHNT and CDR2 YENEEA. Trimming shortened V by 3 bases and J by 4 bases, and 12 bases separated the two germline ends. The CDR3 length is 14 residues. The CDR3, as DNA: TGTGCCAGCAGCTTCTCGGGGGGCGGAGAGACCCAGTACTTC. Translated: CASSFSGGGETQYF.